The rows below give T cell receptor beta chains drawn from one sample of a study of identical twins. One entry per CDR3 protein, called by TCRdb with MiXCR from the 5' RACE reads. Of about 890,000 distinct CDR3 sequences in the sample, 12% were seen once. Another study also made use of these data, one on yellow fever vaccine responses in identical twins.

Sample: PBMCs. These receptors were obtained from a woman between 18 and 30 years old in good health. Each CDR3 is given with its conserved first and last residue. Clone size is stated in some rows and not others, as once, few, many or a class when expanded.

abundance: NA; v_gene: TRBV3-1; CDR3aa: CASSQGSPAYNEQFF
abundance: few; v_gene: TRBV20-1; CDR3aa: CSAEPGLAAQETQYF
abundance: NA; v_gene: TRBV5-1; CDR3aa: CASTSGKSSTDTQYF
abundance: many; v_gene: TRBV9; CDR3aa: CASSATLFNEQFF
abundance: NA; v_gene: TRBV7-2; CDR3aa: CASSLGDRVDNEQFF
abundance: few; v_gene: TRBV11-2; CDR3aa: CASSSTSGANNEQFF
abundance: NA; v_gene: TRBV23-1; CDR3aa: CASGYVWAYSYNEQFF
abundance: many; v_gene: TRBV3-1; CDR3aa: CASTRGQGGFTEAFF
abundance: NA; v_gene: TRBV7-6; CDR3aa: CASSSGPTNQPQHF
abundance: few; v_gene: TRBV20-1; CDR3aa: CSASGSRQGVPQETQYF
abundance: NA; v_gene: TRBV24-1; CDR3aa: CATGTGTRATQYF
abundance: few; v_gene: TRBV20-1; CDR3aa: CSASYGNEQFF
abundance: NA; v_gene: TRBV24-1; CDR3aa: CATGRGQANGELFF
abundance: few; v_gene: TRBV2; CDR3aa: CASSVIVRDEQFF
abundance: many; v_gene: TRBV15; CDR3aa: CATSRDYAVGGDTQYF
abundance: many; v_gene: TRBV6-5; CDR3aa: CASSSGALNTEAFF
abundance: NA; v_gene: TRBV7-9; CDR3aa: CASSPSGPVGTQYF
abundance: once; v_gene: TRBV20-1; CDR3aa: CSARGRERREQYF
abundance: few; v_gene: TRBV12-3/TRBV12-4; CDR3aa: CASSWRDSMNTEAFF
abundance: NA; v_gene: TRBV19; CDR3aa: CASSAPDLGPQETQYF
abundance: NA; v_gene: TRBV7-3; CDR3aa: CATRLGENYYEQYF
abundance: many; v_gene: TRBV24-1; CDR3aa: CATSAQIGQPQHF
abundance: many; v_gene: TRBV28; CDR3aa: CASTGTGQLPTDTQYF
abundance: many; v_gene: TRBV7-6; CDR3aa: CASSPGLALTGELFF
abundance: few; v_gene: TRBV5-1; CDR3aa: CASSGGLAGGLGNEQFF
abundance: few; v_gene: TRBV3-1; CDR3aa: CASSPLGHGTWETQYF
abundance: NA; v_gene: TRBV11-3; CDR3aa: CASSLGAVDTQYF
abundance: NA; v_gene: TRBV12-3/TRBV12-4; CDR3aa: CASRARGLYYGYTF
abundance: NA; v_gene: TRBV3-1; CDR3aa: CASSQSSGTGPWETQYF
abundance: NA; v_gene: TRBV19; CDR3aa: CASSIDGTTGELFF
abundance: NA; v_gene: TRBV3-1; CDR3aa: CASSQVAGRGGELFF
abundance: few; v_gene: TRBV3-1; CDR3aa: CASSQDLRTSRDTQYF
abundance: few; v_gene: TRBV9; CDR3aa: CASSTRTSGSDSDTQYF
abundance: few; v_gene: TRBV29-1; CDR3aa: CSVKQMNYEQYF
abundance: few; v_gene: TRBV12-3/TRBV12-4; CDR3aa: CASSLRSILAGGYTF
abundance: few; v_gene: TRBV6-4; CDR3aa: CASSDSGGGNNEQFF
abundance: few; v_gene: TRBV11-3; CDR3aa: CASSSVSDTQYF
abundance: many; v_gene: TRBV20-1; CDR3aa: CSAIRNTEAFF
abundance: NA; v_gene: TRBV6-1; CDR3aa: CASNKQGRSAEAFF
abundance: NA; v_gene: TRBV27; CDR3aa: CASSTRDPGTSGNYDKNIQYF
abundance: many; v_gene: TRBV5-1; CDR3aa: CASSLVTDEKLFF
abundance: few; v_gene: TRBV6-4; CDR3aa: CASSGHRVHEQYF
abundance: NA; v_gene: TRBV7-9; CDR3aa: CASSPEEGRNTEAFF
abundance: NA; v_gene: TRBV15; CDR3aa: CATSRDRILALAGGGNEQYF